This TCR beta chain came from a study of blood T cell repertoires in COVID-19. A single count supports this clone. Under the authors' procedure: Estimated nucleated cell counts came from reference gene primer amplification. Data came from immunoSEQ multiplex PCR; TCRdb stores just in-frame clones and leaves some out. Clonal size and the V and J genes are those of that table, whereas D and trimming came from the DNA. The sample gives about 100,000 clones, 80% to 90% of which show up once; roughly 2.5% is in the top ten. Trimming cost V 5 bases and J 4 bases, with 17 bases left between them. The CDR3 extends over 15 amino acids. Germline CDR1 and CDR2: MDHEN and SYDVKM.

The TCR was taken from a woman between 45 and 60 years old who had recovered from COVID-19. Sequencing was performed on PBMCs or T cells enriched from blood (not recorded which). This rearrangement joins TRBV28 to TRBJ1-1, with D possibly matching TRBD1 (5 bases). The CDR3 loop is CASSTGQTGGTEAFF. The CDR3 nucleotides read TGTGCCAGCAGTACAGGACAAACCGGGGGCACTGAAGCTTTCTTT.